This T cell receptor (beta chain) was found in a study of glioma-infiltrating T cells. Study-wide findings and caveats: Gliomas, especially low-grade, showed above-expected tissue-blood divergence; non-neoplastic patients showed below.

Germline V lookup: CDR1 DFQATT, CDR2 SNEGSKA (reference sequence). The CDR3 is made up of 14 amino acids. V lost 0 bases to trimming and J lost 1 base; unmatched junction nucleotides: 2. A remark on this clonotype: Its antigen is unidentified. One base away lies a much larger clone, so this may be a sequencing read error.

Using RNA template, CDR3s of TCR alpha and beta were amplified with iRepertoire arm-PCR. One-step reverse transcription and amplification started from about 100-400 ng of tissue mRNA or PBMC total RNA. TCRdb called the multiplex PCR reads again in MiXCR, with one record for every CDR3 protein. The data hold approximately 110,000 distinct CDR3 sequences, with approximately 23% observed a single time. V and J are TRBV20-1 and TRBJ2-5; TRBD2 aligns across 7 bases. Sample: glioma tissue, nonneoplastic brain tissue, or PBMCs (not recorded which). The receptor comes from a human donor with low-grade glioma or glioblastoma, undergoing nonglioma brain surgery, or in good health (not recorded which). The CDR3 bases are TGCAGTGCTAGAGAGAGACTAGCCCAAGAGACCCAGTACTTC. Translated, it gives CSARERLAQETQYF.